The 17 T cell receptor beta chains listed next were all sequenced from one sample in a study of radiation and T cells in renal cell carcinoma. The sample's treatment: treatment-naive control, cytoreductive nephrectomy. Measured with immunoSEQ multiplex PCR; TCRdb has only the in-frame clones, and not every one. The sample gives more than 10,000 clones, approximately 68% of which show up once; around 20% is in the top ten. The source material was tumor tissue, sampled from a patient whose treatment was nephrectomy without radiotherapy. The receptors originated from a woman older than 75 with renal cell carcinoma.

CDR3: CASSLGGRDIQYF. The DNA of the CDR3 is TGTGCCAGCAGCTTAGGGGGGAGGGACATTCAGTACTTC. The chain carries TRBV7-9 and TRBJ2-4, with TRBD2 identical over 7 bases. The CDR3 is made up of 13 amino acids. The germline gives CDR1 SEHNR, CDR2 FQNEAQ (reference sequence). V shed 1 base, J shed 8 bases, and the junction held 2 bases outside the gene matches. Drawing the rest from reference TRBV7-9 and TRBJ2-4, the complete variable domain is DTGVSQNPRHKITKRGQNVTFRCDPISEHNRLYWYRQTLGQGPEFLTYFQNEAQLEKSRLLSDRFSAERPKGSFSTLEIQRTEQGDSAMYLCASSLGGRDIQYFGAGTRLSVL.

This CDR3 is CASSLERGVGEQYV. The CDR3 coding sequence is TGTGCCAGCAGCTTAGAAAGGGGGGTAGGCGAGCAGTACGTC. J is TRBJ2-7 and V is TRBV7-2; tentatively, D is TRBD1 or TRBD2 (6 bases each). Germline V CDR1 and CDR2: SGHTA, FQGNSA. The CDR3 totals 14 residues. V lost 1 base and J lost 6, with 13 bases in between.

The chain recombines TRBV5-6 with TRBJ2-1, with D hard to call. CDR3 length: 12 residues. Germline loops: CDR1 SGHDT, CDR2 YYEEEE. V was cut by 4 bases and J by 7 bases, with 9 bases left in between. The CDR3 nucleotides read TGTGCCAGCAGCCGGGCCCTAAATGAGCAGTTCTTC. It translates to CASSRALNEQFF.

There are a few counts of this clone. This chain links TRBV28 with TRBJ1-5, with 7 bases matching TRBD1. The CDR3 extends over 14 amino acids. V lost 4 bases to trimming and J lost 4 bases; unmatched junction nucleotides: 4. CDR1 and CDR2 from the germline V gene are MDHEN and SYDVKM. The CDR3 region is CASSSGQKNQPQHF. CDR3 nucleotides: TGTGCCAGCAGTTCGGGACAGAAAAATCAGCCCCAGCATTTT.

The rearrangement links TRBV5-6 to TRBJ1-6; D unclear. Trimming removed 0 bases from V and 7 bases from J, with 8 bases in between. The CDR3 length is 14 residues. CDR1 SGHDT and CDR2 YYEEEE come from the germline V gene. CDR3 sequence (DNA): TGTGCCAGCAGCTTGGGACGGATCAATTCACCCCTCCACTTT. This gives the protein CASSLGRINSPLHF.

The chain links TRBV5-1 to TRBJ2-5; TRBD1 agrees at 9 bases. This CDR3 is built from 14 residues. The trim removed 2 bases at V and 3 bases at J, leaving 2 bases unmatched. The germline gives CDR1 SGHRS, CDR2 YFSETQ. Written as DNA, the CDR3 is TGCGCCAGCAGCTTAGGGACAGGGAAAGAGACCCAGTACTTC. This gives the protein CASSLGTGKETQYF.

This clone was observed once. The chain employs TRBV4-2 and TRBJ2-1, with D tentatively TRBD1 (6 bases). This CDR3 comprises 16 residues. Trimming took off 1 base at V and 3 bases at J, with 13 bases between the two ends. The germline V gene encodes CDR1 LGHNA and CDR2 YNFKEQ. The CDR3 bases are TGTGCCAGCAGCCAAGCTGGGGGACAAGACTACAATGAGCAGTTCTTC. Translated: CASSQAGGQDYNEQFF.

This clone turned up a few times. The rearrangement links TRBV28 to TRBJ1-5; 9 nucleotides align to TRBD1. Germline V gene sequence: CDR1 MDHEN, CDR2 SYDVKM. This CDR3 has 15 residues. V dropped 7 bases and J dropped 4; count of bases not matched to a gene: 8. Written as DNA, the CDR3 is TGTGCCAGCATCCCGGGACAGGGAGGGAATCAGCCCCAGCATTTT. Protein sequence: CASIPGQGGNQPQHF.

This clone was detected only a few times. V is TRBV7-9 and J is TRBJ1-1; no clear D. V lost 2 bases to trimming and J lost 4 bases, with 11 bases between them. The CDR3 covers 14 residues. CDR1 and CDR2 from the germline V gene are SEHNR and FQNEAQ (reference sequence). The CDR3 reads CASSLSEGFTEAFF. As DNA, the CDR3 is TGTGCCAGCAGCTTATCCGAGGGATTCACTGAAGCTTTCTTT.

The CDR3 DNA follows: TGTGCCAGCAGCCGGGAGGGGGACAGCACAGATACGCAGTATTTT. Translation gives CASSREGDSTDTQYF. The chain is built from TRBV7-9 and TRBJ2-3, with 8 nucleotides matching TRBD2. With 5 bases clipped from V and 0 bases from J, the junction kept 4 bases outside the gene matches. Germline V gives CDR1 SEHNR, CDR2 FQNEAQ (reference sequence). This CDR3 comprises 15 residues.

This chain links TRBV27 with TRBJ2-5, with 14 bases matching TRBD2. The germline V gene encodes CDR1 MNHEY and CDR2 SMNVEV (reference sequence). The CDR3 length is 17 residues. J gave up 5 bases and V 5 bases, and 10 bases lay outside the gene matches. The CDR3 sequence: CASSPRRLAGGRETQYF. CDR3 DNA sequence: TGTGCCAGCAGTCCCCGACGACTAGCGGGGGGGCGGGAGACCCAGTACTTC.

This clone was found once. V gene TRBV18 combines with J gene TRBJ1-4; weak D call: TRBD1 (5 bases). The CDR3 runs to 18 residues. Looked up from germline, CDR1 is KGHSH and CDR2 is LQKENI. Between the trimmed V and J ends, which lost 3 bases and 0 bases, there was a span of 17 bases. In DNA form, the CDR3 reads TGTGCCAGCTCACCCCGCCGTCAGGGTGGAGCAACTAATGAAAAACTGTTTTTT. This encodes CASSPRRQGGATNEKLFF.

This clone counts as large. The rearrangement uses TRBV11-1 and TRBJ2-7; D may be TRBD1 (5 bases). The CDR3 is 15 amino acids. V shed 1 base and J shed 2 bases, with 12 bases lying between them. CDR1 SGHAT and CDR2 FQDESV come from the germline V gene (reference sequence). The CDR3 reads CASSLESLGPYEQYF. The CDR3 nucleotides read TGTGCCAGCAGCTTAGAGTCATTGGGGCCCTACGAGCAGTACTTC.

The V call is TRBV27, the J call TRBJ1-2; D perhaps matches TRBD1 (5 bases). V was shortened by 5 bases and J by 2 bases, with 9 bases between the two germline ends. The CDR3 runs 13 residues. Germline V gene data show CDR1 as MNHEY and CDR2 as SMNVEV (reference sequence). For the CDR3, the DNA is TGTGCCAGCAGTCTCACAGGAAACTATGGCTACACCTTC. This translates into CASSLTGNYGYTF.

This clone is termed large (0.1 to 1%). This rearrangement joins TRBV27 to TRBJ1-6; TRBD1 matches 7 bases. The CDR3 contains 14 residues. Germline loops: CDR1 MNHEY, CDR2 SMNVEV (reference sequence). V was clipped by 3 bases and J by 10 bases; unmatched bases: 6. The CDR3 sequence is CASSFGTVSSPLHF. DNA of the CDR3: TGTGCCAGCAGTTTCGGGACAGTCTCCTCACCCCTCCACTTT.

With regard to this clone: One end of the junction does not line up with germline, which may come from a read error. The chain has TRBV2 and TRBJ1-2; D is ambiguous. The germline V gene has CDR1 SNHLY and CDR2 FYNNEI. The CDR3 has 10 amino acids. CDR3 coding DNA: TGTGCAAGCACCGGGGATGGCTACACCTTC. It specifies CASTGDGYTF.

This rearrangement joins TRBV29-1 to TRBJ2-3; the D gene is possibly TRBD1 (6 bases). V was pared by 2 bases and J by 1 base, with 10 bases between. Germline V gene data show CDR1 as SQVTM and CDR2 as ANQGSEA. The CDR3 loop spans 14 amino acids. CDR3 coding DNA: TGCAGCGTTGAAAGAGGGGGAGGCACAGATACGCAGTATTTT. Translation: CSVERGGGTDTQYF.